This TCR beta chain is from a study of T cells in Graves' hyperthyroidism and ophthalmopathy. Amplification targeted TCR beta CDR3 regions from RNA transcripts. The HTBI primer set was used in a first-round RT-PCR of the TCR CDR3. TCRdb re-analysed the multiplex PCR reads in MiXCR, keeping a single row per CDR3 protein. The sample records more than 300,000 distinct CDR3 sequences, approximately 17% being singletons. The diagnostic basis comprised clinical symptoms, serum thyroxine and TRAb, thyroid ultrasound and orbital computed tomography. CDR3 size: 19 residues. J lost 7 bases, V lost 3 bases, and 21 bases had no gene match. Germline lookup yields CDR1 SEHNR and CDR2 FQNEAQ (reference sequence).

This chain joins TRBV7-9 and TRBJ2-3, with TRBD2 matching 8 bases. The receptor's source is a woman in her thirties with Graves' hyperthyroidism that later progressed to Graves' ophthalmopathy. The sample comprised blood. The chain's CDR3 is CASSFFRWSGRARGNTQYF. CDR3 DNA: TGTGCCAGCAGCTTTTTCAGATGGTCCGGGAGGGCCCGTGGAAATACGCAGTATTTT. Drawing the rest from reference TRBV7-9 and TRBJ2-3, the complete variable domain is DTGVSQNPRHKITKRGQNVTFRCDPISEHNRLYWYRQTLGQGPEFLTYFQNEAQLEKSRLLSDRFSAERPKGSFSTLEIQRTEQGDSAMYLCASSFFRWSGRARGNTQYFGPGTRLTVL.